This TCR beta chain was documented in a study of CD8 T cells in Susac syndrome. RNA was extracted with the RNeasy kit, and a quantity of roughly 0.5 to 1 ug was reverse transcribed using random hexamers. From the immunoSEQ multiplex PCR reads, TCRdb called clonotypes with MiXCR, one entry per CDR3 protein. Among approximately 210,000 distinct CDR3 sequences, about 96% were seen once, and the ten largest hold roughly 0.09%. There are 15 residues in the CDR3. Germline lookup yields CDR1 SGHNT and CDR2 YYREEE (reference sequence). Trimming pared 0 bases from V and 2 bases from J, leaving 12 bases between.

The sequencing input was CD4+ T cells from PBMCs. V and J are TRBV5-4 and TRBJ2-7; maybe TRBD1 (6 bases). The TCR originated in a human donor with multiple sclerosis. In DNA, the CDR3 is TGTGCCAGCAGCTTGGGGACAGTGATTCCCTACGAGCAGTACTTC. It is translated as CASSLGTVIPYEQYF.